This passage covers 5 T cell receptor beta chains from one sample sequenced in a study of blood T cells in healthy people across ages. With a J-beta primer mix and a sample-barcoded 5' primer, a second PCR ran roughly 6 to 12 cycles. TCRdb reprocessed the 5' RACE reads via MiXCR and lists one record per CDR3 protein. The top ten clones hold approximately 14% of a sample with about 640,000 distinct CDR3 sequences, approximately 30% of them seen once. The sequencing sample was made of blood. These receptors came from a woman older than 75 in good health.

With respect to this clonotype: This may be a read error: a much more frequent sequence differs by one nucleotide. The genes are TRBV7-2 and TRBJ1-4; possibly TRBD1 for D (5 bases). Germline V gene sequence: CDR1 SGHTA, CDR2 FQGNSA. The CDR3 length is 15 residues. V was pared by 1 base and J by 4 bases, with 10 bases between. The CDR3 DNA follows: TGTACCAGCAGCTTAGTGGCAGGGCATAATGAAAAACTGTTTTTT. Translated: CTSSLVAGHNEKLFF.

This clonotype was counted at least ten times. The chain links TRBV5-1 to TRBJ2-7; 9 bases are shared with TRBD2. This CDR3 region has 15 residues. V lost 0 bases to trimming and J lost 4 bases; unmatched junction nucleotides: 5. Per germline, CDR1 SGHRS and CDR2 YFSETQ. This chain's CDR3 is CASSLGGGAIYEQYF. CDR3 nucleotides: TGCGCCAGCAGCTTGGGCGGGGGGGCGATATACGAGCAGTACTTC.

This clonotype appeared a few times. A much larger clone lies a single base off, so this may be a read error. The chain carries TRBV6-5 and TRBJ2-1; 11 nucleotides line up with TRBD2. The end of the DNA aligns better with TRBJ2-7, so the J call may be wrong. The CDR3 runs to 16 residues. CDR1 MNHEY and CDR2 SVGAGI come from the germline V gene. DNA for the CDR3: TGTGCCAGCAGGCTAGCGGGGGGCCAATCCTACAATGAGCAGTACTTC. It translates to CASRLAGGQSYNEQYF.

This clonotype was found a few times. The chain's CDR3 is CASSERQGGTEAFF. The DNA of the CDR3 is TGTGCCAGCAGTGAGCGACAGGGGGGAACTGAAGCTTTCTTT. The chain couples TRBV12-3 or TRBV12-4 to TRBJ1-1; TRBD1 matches 9 bases. The CDR3 contains 14 residues. V was pared by 5 bases and J by 5 bases, with 6 bases of the junction left unmatched.

Comments on this clonotype: A much larger clone differs by one base, so this may be a read error. V usage is TRBV4-2 and J usage is TRBJ1-2, with 7 bases that match TRBD1. In germline, CDR1 is LGHNA, CDR2 YNFKEQ. CDR3 length equals 15 residues. CDR3 in DNA: TGTGCCAGCAGCCAAGATCAGGGGGAGGACTATGACTACACCTTC. Translated: CASSQDQGEDYDYTF.